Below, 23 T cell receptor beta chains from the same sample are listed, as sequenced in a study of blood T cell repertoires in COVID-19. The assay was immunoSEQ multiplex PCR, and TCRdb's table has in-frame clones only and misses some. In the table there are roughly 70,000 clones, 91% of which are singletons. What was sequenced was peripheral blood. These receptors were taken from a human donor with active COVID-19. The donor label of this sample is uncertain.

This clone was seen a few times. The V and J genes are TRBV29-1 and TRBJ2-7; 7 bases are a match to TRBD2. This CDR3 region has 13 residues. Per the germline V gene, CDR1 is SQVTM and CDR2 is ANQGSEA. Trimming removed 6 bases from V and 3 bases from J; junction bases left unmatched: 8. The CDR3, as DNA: TGCAGCGTATCTACTAGCGCCGGCTACGAGCAGTACTTC. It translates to CSVSTSAGYEQYF.

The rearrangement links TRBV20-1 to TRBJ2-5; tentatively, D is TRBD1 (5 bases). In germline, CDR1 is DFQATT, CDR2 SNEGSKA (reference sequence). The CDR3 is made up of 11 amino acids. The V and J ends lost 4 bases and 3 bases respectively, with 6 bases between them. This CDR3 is CSAIREETQYF. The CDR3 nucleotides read TGCAGTGCTATCAGGGAAGAGACCCAGTACTTC.

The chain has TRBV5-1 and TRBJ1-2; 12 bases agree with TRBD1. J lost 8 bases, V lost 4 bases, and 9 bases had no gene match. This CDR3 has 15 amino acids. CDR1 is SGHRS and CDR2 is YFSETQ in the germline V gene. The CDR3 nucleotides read TGCGCCAGCAGCAGACCGGGACAGGGGGCTGAGGGCTACACCTTC. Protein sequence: CASSRPGQGAEGYTF.

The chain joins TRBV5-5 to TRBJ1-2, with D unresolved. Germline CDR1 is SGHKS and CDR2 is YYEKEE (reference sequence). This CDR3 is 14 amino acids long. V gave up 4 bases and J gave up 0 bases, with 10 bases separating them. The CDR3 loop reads CASSPAGPNYGYTF. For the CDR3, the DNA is TGTGCCAGCAGCCCGGCGGGCCCTAACTATGGCTACACCTTC.

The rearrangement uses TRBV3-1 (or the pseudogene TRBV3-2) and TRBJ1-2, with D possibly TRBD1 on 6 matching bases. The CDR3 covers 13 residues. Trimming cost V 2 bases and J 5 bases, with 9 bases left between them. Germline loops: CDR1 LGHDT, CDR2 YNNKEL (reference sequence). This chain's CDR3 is CASSQTGLYGYTF. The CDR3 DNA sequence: TGTGCCAGCAGCCAAACAGGGTTATATGGCTACACCTTC.

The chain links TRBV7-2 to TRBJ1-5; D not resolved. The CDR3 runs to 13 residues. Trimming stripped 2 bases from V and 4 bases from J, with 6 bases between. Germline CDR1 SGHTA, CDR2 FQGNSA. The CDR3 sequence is CASSLRGNQPQHF. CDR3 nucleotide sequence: TGTGCCAGCAGCTTACGGGGTAATCAGCCCCAGCATTTT.

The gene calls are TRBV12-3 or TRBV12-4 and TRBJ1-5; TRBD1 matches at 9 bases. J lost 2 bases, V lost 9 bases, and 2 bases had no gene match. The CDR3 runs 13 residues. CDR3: CASRTGGNQPQHF. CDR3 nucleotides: TGTGCCAGTCGGACAGGGGGCAATCAGCCCCAGCATTTT.

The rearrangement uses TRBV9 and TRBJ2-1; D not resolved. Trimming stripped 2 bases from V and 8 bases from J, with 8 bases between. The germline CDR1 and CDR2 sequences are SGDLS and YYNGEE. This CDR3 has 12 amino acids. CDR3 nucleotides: TGTGCCAGCAGCGTCCGGGTGGATGAGCAGTTCTTC. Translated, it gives CASSVRVDEQFF.

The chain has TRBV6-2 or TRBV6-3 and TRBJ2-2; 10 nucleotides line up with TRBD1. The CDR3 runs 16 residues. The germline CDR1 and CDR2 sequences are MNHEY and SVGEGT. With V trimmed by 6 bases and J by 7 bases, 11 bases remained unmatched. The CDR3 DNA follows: TGTGCCAGCAGCTTACGGAAGACAGGGGGCGGCGGGGAGCTGTTTTTT. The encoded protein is CASSLRKTGGGGELFF.

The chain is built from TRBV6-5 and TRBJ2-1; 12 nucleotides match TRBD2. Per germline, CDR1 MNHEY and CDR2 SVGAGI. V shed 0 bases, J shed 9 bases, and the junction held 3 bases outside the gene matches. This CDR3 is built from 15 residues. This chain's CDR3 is CASSYSPSGGVEQFF. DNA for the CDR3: TGTGCCAGCAGTTACTCGCCTAGCGGGGGGGTTGAGCAGTTCTTC.

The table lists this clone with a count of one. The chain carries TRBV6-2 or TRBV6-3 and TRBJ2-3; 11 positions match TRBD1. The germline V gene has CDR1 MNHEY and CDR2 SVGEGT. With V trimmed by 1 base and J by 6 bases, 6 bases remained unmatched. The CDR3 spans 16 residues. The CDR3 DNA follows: TGTGCCAGCAGTTACTGGCGGGACAGGGGGATCGATACGCAGTATTTT. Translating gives CASSYWRDRGIDTQYF.

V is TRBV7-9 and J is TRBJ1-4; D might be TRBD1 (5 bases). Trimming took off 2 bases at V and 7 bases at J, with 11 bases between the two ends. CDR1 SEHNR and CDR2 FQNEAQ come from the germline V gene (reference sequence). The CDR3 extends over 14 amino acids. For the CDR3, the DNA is TGTGCCAGCAGCTTATCGGGGGGTGTTGAAAAACTGTTTTTT. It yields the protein CASSLSGGVEKLFF.

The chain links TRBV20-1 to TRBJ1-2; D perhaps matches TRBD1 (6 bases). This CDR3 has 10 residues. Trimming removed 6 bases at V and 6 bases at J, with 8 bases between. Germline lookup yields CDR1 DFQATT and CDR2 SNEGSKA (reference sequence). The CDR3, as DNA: TGCAGTGCCAAGGGGGATGGCTACACCTTC. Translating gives CSAKGDGYTF.

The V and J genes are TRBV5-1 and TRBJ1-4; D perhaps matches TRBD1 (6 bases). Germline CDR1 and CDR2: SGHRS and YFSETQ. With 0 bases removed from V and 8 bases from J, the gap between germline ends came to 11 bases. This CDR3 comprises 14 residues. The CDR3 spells CASSLEGEKEKLFF. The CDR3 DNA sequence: TGCGCCAGCAGCTTGGAGGGGGAGAAAGAAAAACTGTTTTTT.

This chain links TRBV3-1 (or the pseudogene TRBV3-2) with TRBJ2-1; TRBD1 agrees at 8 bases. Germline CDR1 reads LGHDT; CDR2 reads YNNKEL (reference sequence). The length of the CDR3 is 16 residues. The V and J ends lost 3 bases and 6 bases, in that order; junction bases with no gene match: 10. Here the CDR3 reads CASSQFWDRRLNEQFF. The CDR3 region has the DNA TGTGCCAGCAGCCAGTTTTGGGACAGGCGTCTCAATGAGCAGTTCTTC.

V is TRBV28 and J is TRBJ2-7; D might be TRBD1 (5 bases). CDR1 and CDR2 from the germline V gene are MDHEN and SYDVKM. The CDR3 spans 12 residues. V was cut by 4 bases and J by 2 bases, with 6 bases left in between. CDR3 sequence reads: CASSSGPYEQYF. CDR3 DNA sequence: TGTGCCAGCAGTTCAGGGCCCTACGAGCAGTACTTC.

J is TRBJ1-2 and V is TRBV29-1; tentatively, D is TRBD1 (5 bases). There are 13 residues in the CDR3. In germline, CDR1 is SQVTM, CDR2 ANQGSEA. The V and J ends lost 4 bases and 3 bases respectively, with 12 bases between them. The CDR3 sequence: CSVGVGADYGYTF. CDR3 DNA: TGCAGCGTTGGGGTAGGGGCAGACTATGGCTACACCTTC.

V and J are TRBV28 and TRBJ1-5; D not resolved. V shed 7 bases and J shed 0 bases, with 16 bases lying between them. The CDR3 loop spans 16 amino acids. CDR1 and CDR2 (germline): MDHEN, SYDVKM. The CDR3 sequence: CASTLAKVFSNQPQHF. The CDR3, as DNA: TGTGCCAGCACCCTAGCGAAGGTGTTTAGCAATCAGCCCCAGCATTTT. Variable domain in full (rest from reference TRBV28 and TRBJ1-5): DVKVTQSSRYLVKRTGEKVFLECVQDMDHENMFWYRQDPGLGLRLIYFSYDVKMKEKGDIPEGYSVSREKKERFSLILESASTNQTSMYLCASTLAKVFSNQPQHFGDGTRLSIL.

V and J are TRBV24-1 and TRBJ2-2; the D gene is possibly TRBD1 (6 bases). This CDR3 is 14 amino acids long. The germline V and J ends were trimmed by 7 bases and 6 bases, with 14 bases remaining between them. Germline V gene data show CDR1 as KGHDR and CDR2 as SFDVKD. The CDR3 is CATREQGSSGELFF. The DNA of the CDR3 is TGTGCCACCAGAGAACAGGGTTCGTCCGGGGAGCTGTTTTTT.

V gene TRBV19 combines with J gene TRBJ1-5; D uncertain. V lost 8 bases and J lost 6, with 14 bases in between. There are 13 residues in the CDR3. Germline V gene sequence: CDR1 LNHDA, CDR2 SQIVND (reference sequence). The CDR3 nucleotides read TGTGCCAGTGCCCGAAGCGAGGCTCAGCCCCAGCATTTT. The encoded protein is CASARSEAQPQHF.

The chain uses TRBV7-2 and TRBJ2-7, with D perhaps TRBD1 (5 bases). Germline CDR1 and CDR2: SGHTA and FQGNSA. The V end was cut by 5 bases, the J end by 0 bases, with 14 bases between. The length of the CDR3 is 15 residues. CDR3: CASSPRQGLSYEQYF. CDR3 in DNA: TGTGCCAGCAGCCCCCGGCAGGGCCTCTCCTACGAGCAGTACTTC.

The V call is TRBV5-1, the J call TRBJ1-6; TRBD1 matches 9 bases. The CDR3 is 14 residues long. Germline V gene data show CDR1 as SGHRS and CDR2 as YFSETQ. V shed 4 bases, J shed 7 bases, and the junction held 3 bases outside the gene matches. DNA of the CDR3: TGCGCCAGCAGCCCGGACAGGGGAAATTCACCCCTCCACTTT. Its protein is CASSPDRGNSPLHF.

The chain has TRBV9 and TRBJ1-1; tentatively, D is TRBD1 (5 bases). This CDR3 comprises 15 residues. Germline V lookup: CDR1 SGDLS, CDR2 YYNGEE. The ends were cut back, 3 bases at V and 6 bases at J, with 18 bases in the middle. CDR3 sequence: CASSAQSGTSSEAFF. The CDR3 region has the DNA TGTGCCAGCAGCGCCCAATCCGGGACTTCTTCTGAAGCTTTCTTT. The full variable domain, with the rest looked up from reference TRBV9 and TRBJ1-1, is DSGVTQTPKHLITATGQRVTLRCSPRSGDLSVYWYQQSLDQGLQFLIQYYNGEERAKGNILERFSAQQFPDLHSELNLSSLELGDSALYFCASSAQSGTSSEAFFGQGTRLTVV.